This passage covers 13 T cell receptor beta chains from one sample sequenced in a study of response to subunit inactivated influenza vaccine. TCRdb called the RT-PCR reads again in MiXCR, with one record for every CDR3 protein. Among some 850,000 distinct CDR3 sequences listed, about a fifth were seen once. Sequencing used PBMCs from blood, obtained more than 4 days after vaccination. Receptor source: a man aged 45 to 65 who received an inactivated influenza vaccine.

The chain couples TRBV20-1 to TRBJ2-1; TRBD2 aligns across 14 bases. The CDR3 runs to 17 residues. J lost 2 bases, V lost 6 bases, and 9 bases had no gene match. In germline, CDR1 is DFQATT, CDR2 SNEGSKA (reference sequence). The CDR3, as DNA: TGCAGTGCCACCCCGACTAGCGGGAGGGCAGCCTACAATGAGCAGTTCTTC. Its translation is CSATPTSGRAAYNEQFF.

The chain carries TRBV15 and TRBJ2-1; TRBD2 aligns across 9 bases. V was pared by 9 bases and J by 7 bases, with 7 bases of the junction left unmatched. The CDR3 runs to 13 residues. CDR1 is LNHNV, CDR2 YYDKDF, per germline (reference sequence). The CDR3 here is CATRGGAVNEQFF. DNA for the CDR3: TGTGCCACTCGCGGGGGGGCCGTTAATGAGCAGTTCTTC.

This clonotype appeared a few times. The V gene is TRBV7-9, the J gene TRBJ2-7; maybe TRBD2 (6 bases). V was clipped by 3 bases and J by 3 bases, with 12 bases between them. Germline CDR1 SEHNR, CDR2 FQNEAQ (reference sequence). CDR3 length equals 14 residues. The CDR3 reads CASSFPTRSYEQYF. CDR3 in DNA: TGTGCCAGCAGCTTCCCGACTAGAAGCTACGAGCAGTACTTC.

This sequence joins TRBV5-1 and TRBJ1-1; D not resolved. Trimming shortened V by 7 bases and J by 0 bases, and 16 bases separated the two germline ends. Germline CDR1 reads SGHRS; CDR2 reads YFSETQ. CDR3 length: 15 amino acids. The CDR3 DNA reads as TGCGCCAGCCGGACGGACGGAACCATGAACACTGAAGCTTTCTTT. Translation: CASRTDGTMNTEAFF.

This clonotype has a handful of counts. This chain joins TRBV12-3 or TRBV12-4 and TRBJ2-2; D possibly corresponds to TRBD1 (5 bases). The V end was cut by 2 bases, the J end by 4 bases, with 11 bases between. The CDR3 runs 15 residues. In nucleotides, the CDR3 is TGTGCCAGCAGTTTATTAGTAGGGGCCACCGGGGAGCTGTTTTTT. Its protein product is CASSLLVGATGELFF.

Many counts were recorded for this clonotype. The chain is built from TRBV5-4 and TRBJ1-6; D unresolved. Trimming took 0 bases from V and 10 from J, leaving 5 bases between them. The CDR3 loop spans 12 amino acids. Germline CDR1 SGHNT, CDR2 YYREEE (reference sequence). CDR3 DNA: TGTGCCAGCAGCTTGGACACATCACCCCTCCACTTT. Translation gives CASSLDTSPLHF.

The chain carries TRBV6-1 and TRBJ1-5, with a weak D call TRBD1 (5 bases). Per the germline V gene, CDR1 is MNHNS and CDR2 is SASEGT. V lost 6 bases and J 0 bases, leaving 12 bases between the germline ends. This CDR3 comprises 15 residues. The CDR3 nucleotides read TGTGCCAGCAGACCGGGACTGTATAGCAATCAGCCCCAGCATTTT. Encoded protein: CASRPGLYSNQPQHF.

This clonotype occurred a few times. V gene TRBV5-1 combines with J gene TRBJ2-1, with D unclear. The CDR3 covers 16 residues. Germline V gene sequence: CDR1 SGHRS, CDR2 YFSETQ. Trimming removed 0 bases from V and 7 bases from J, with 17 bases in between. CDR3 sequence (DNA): TGCGCCAGCAGCTTGGCCGGTGGGTTGGGCAAGAATGAGCAGTTCTTC. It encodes CASSLAGGLGKNEQFF.

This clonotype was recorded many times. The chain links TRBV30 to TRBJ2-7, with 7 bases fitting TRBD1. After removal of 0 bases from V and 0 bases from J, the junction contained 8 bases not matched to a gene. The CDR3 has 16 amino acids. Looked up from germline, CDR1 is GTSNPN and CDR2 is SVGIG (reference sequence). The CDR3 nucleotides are TGTGCCTGGAGTGTGTACCCGACAGGGAGCTCCTACGAGCAGTACTTC. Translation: CAWSVYPTGSSYEQYF.

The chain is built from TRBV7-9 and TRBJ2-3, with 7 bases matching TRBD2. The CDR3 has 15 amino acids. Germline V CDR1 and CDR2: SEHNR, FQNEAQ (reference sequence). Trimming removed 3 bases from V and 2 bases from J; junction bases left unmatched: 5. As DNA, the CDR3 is TGTGCCAGCAGCTTTGGGCTAGCGGACACAGATACGCAGTATTTT. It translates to CASSFGLADTDTQYF.

The CDR3 sequence is CSASGKYGGNIQYF. DNA for the CDR3: TGCAGTGCTAGTGGAAAATATGGGGGGAACATTCAGTACTTC. The chain is built from TRBV20-1 and TRBJ2-4, with D possibly being TRBD2 (6 bases). The CDR3 has 14 amino acids. Trimming cost V 3 bases and J 7 bases, with 16 bases left between them. The germline CDR1 and CDR2 sequences are DFQATT and SNEGSKA (reference sequence).

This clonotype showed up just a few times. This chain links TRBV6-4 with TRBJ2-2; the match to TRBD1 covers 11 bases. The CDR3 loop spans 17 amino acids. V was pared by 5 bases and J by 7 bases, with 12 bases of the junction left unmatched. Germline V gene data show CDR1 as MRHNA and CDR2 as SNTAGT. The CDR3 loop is CASSQYVDRGRIGELFF. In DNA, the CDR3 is TGTGCCAGCAGTCAGTACGTGGACAGGGGGCGCATCGGGGAGCTGTTTTTT.

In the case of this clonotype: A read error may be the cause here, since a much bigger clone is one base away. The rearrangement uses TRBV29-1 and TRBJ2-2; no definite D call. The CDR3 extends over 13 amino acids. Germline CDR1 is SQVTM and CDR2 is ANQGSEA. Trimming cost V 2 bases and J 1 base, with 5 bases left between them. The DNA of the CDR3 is TGCAGCGTTGAATGGGGGAACACCGGGGAGCTGTTTTTT. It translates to CSVEWGNTGELFF.